Here is one TCR beta chain with its context. Per the study methods: Reference gene primer amplification gave estimated nucleated cell counts. Using immunoSEQ multiplex PCR, the repertoire was profiled, and TCRdb retains in-frame clones only, with some absent. V, J and clone size derive from that table, while D and trimming were established from the DNA sequence. Of around 250,000 clones in the sample, about 86% are singletons; the top ten hold approximately 5.4%. The entry originates in a study of blood T cell repertoires in COVID-19. In the study overall: Material from acute and convalescent COVID-19 was sourced from the United States, Italy and Spain. T cells, B-cell-depleted T cells, or PBMCs provided the cDNA or gDNA that served as material.

The receptor comes from a man at least 80 years old with acute or convalescent COVID-19. The specimen was peripheral blood.

In DNA form, the CDR3 reads TGCGCCAGCAGCCCGACTAGCGGGAGTGCATCAGATACGCAGTATTTT. Amino acids: CASSPTSGSASDTQYF. This chain links TRBV5-1 with TRBJ2-3, with 12 bases fitting TRBD2. Germline lookup yields CDR1 SGHRS and CDR2 YFSETQ. The V gene end was trimmed by 4 bases and the J gene end by 4 bases; junction bases not matched to a gene: 7. CDR3 size: 16 residues. Full variable domain (rest looked up from reference TRBV5-1 and TRBJ2-3): KAGVTQTPRYLIKTRGQQVTLSCSPISGHRSVSWYQQTPGQGLQFLFEYFSETQRNKGNFPGRFSGRQFSNSRSEMNVSTLELGDSALYLCASSPTSGSASDTQYFGPGTRLTVL.